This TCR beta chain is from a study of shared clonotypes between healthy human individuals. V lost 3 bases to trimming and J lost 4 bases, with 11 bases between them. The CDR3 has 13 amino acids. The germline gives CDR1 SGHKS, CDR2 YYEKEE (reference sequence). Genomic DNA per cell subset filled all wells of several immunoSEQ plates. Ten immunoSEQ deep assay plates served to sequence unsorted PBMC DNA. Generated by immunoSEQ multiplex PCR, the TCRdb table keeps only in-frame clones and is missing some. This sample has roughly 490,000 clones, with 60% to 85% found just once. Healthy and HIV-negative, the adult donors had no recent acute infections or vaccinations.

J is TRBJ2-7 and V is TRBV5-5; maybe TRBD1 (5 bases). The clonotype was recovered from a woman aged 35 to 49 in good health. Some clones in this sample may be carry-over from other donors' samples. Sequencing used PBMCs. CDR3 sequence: CASSSGALYEQYF. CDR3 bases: TGTGCCAGCAGCTCTGGGGCCCTTTACGAGCAGTACTTC.